This is a list of T cell receptor beta chains from one sample in a study of Ad26.COV2.S vaccination and SARS-CoV-2 variants. The repertoire was sequenced with immunoSEQ multiplex PCR; TCRdb's copy has only in-frame clones and lacks some. The sample shows roughly 390,000 clones, approximately 86% of them seen only once. This specimen consisted of peripheral blood, obtained in a trial of Ad26.COV2.S vaccine versus placebo. All receptors derive from a person between 18 and 59 years old who received the Ad26.COV2.S COVID-19 vaccine or a placebo. The CDR3 runs from the conserved cysteine through the conserved F or W. D genes are given only for firm matches. Size is omitted from some rows. Given values are once, few, many or a class for expanded clones.

>TRBJ1-1|TRBV6-2/TRBV6-3|NA|TRBD1
TGTGCCAGCAGTTACGGGGACAGGGGCACTGAAGCTTTCTTT
CASSYGDRGTEAFF
>TRBJ1-1|TRBV10-3|NA|NA
TGTGCCATCAGAGGACAGTTGGGGGCTGAAGCTTTCTTT
CAIRGQLGAEAFF
>TRBJ2-1|TRBV3-1/TRBV3-2|NA|TRBD1
TGTGCCAGCAGCCTCGGGACAGGTGGTTCCTACAATGAGCAGTTCTTC
CASSLGTGGSYNEQFF
>TRBJ1-1|TRBV6-1|NA|NA
TGTGCCAGCAGTGACGTTAACACCGCTGAAGCTTTCTTT
CASSDVNTAEAFF
>TRBJ1-1|TRBV5-5|NA|NA
TGTGCCAGCAGCTCCGTCACAGGGTCTGAAGCTTTCTTT
CASSSVTGSEAFF
>TRBJ2-2|TRBV9|NA|NA
TGTGCCAGCAGCTGGACAGTTGACACCGGGGAGCTGTTTTTT
CASSWTVDTGELFF
>TRBJ1-4|TRBV3-1/TRBV3-2|NA|NA
TGTGCCAGCAGCCAAGGGGCCCCCGGGGGCAATGAAAAACTGTTTTTT
CASSQGAPGGNEKLFF
>TRBJ1-2|TRBV7-9|NA|NA
TGTGCCAGCAGCGAGTCCGGGCTGACTTGGGGCTACACCTTC
CASSESGLTWGYTF
>TRBJ1-1|TRBV6-1|NA|NA
TGTGCCAGCAGTGAAGTGGCAGCTTTAACGGACACTGAAGCTTTCTTT
CASSEVAALTDTEAFF
>TRBJ1-1|TRBV4-1|NA|TRBD1
TGCGCCAGCAGCCAACCCGGGACAGAAAAGAACACTGAAGCTTTCTTT
CASSQPGTEKNTEAFF
>TRBJ1-5|TRBV6-6|NA|NA
TGTGCCAGCAGCCGGGCGGGGGAGTATAGCAATCAGCCCCAGCATTTT
CASSRAGEYSNQPQHF
>TRBJ1-1|TRBV25-1|NA|NA
TGTGCCAGCAGCCCGGTTTTTGGGGGCATGAACACTGAAGCTTTCTTT
CASSPVFGGMNTEAFF
>TRBJ2-3|TRBV11-2|NA|NA
TGTGCCAGCAGCTCCCTGGGCCCCTCCACAGATACGCAGTATTTT
CASSSLGPSTDTQYF
>TRBJ2-3|TRBV21-1|NA|NA
TGTGCCAGCAGCAAAGTCTACCGTAGCGGGGGAAGCGGAGTTAGCACAGATACGCAGTATTTT
CASSKVYRSGGSGVSTDTQYF
>TRBJ2-7|TRBV19|NA|TRBD1
TGTGCCAGTAAATCCACAGGGGGCTACGAGCAGTACTTC
CASKSTGGYEQYF
>TRBJ1-1|TRBV4-1|NA|TRBD1
TGCGCCAGCAGCGAGACAGGGGATGCCGCTTTCTTT
CASSETGDAAFF
>TRBJ2-6|TRBV19|NA|NA
TGTGCCAGTAGTATAGAGGGGTGGAGAGCTGGGGCCAACGTCCTGACTTTC
CASSIEGWRAGANVLTF
>TRBJ2-7|TRBV18|NA|NA
TGTGCCAGCTCACAGGGCTACGAGCAGTACTTC
CASSQGYEQYF
>TRBJ1-1|TRBV9|NA|TRBD1
TGTGCCAGCAGTCCACGACAGGGCACCACTGAAGCTTTCTTT
CASSPRQGTTEAFF
>TRBJ1-4|TRBV29-1|NA|NA
TGCAGCGTTGCCTGGGGAGGGGAAAAACTGTTTTTT
CSVAWGGEKLFF
>TRBJ1-1|TRBV4-3|NA|TRBD1
TGCGCCAGCAGCCAAGATCGAAGTAACAGGGGCCTGAACACTGAAGCTTTCTTT
CASSQDRSNRGLNTEAFF
>TRBJ1-1|TRBV10-1|NA|NA
TGCGCCAGCAGTGCCTATCAGGGGAAGGAGAACACTGAAGCTTTCTTT
CASSAYQGKENTEAFF
>TRBJ2-7|TRBV7-9|NA|NA
TGTGCCAGCAGCTTCGGGCAGGCCTCCTACGAGCAGTACTTC
CASSFGQASYEQYF
>TRBJ2-3|TRBV6-4|few|TRBD2
TGTGCCAGCAGTAGAAGCGGGGGGACAGATACGCAGTATTTT
CASSRSGGTDTQYF
>TRBJ1-3|TRBV11-2|once|TRBD1
TGTGCCAGCAGCCCTCGGACAGGGGAAATTGGAACTGGAAACACCATATATTTT
CASSPRTGEIGTGNTIYF
>TRBJ1-4|TRBV6-5|NA|TRBD1
TGTGCCAGCAGCCAGACAGGGGGCTGGGAAAAACTGTTTTTT
CASSQTGGWEKLFF
>TRBJ1-5|TRBV6-5|NA|NA
TGTGCCAGCAGTTCCGAAACAGGGCCGCCCCAGCATTTT
CASSSETGPPQHF
>TRBJ1-2|TRBV7-8|NA|NA
TGTGCCAGCAGCCTCGACAACTATGGCTACACCTTC
CASSLDNYGYTF
>TRBJ2-7|TRBV6-1|NA|NA
TGTGCCAGCAGTGAATACGCCCCCGGGATCTCCTACGAGCAGTACTTC
CASSEYAPGISYEQYF
>TRBJ2-3|TRBV12-3/TRBV12-4|NA|NA
TGTGCCAGCAGTTTAACAGATACGCAGTATTTT
CASSLTDTQYF
>TRBJ2-7|TRBV5-4|NA|TRBD1
TGTGCCAGCAGCCCCGGACAGGGGGCCTACGAGCAGTACTTC
CASSPGQGAYEQYF
>TRBJ1-2|TRBV4-3|NA|TRBD1
TGCGCCAGCAGCCAATTGACAGGGGGCTACTATGGCTACACCTTC
CASSQLTGGYYGYTF
>TRBJ1-2|TRBV6-5|NA|NA
TGTGCCAGCAGTTCATATGGCTACACCTTC
CASSSYGYTF
>TRBJ1-3|TRBV7-2|NA|NA
TGTGCCAGCACCGAGGGTCTAGCTAACACCATATATTTT
CASTEGLANTIYF
>TRBJ2-1|TRBV29-1|NA|NA
TGCAGCGTTGGGCCCAGGGATGAGCAGTTCTTC
CSVGPRDEQFF
>TRBJ1-2|TRBV27|NA|NA
TGTGCCAGCAGTTCCCCGACGGAGAACTATGGCTACACCTTC
CASSSPTENYGYTF
>TRBJ1-5|TRBV11-2|NA|NA
TGTGCCAGCAGCCCTGGACCCAATCAGCCCCAGCATTTT
CASSPGPNQPQHF
>TRBJ1-2|TRBV3-1/TRBV3-2|NA|NA
TGTGCCAGCAGCCAACCAGACTATGGCTACACCTTC
CASSQPDYGYTF
>TRBJ1-2|TRBV2|NA|NA
TGTGCCAGCAGTGAAGAGAGGAATGGCTATGGCTACACCTTC
CASSEERNGYGYTF
>TRBJ2-7|TRBV5-6|NA|NA
TGTGCCAGCTCGGACTCCTACGAGCAGTACTTC
CASSDSYEQYF
>TRBJ1-2|TRBV10-3|few|NA
TGTGCCATCAGTGAATCCAGGGGAGAGGATGGCTACACCTTC
CAISESRGEDGYTF
>TRBJ1-1|TRBV19|NA|NA
TGTGCCAGTAGTTCCGGACAGCCGATGAACACTGAAGCTTTCTTT
CASSSGQPMNTEAFF
>TRBJ1-1|TRBV3-1/TRBV3-2|NA|NA
TGTGCCAGCAGCCTCCTCCTGGGCGGGGGGACTGAAGCTTTCTTT
CASSLLLGGGTEAFF
>TRBJ2-7|TRBV5-5|NA|NA
TGTGCCAGCAGCAGGGGCTCCGGAACCTACGAGCAGTACTTC
CASSRGSGTYEQYF
>TRBJ1-4|TRBV7-9|once|NA
TGTGCCAGCAGCTTTGACAGTAATGAAAAACTGTTTTTT
CASSFDSNEKLFF
>TRBJ2-7|TRBV7-2|NA|NA
TGTGCCAGCAGCTTTCGGGTGGGGGACGAGCAGTACTTC
CASSFRVGDEQYF
>TRBJ2-3|TRBV7-6|NA|TRBD2
TGTGCCAGCAGCTCCCTAGCGGGGGGGACAGATACGCAGTATTTT
CASSSLAGGTDTQYF
>TRBJ1-2|TRBV6-2/TRBV6-3|NA|TRBD1
TGTGCCAGCAACCCGGGACAGGGATATGGCTACACCTTC
CASNPGQGYGYTF
>TRBJ2-5|TRBV7-7|NA|NA
TGTGCCAGCAGCCAGGGACGCCTAGGGCAGGAGACCCAGTACTTC
CASSQGRLGQETQYF
>TRBJ1-5|TRBV2|NA|NA
TGTGCCAGCAGTGGCCAGGGGCCCTACTATAGCAATCAGCCCCAGCATTTT
CASSGQGPYYSNQPQHF
>TRBJ1-6|TRBV14|NA|NA
TGTGCCAGCAGCCTGGACTGGAATTCACCCCTCCACTTT
CASSLDWNSPLHF
>TRBJ1-1|TRBV5-1|NA|NA
TGCGCCAGCAGAGTAGTAGACAGAGACACTGAAGCTTTCTTT
CASRVVDRDTEAFF
>TRBJ2-3|TRBV11-2|once|NA
TGTGCCAGCAGCTGGGGTAGTGCCACAGATACGCAGTATTTT
CASSWGSATDTQYF
>TRBJ2-7|TRBV19|few|NA
TGTGCCAGTGGGACCTACTACGAGCAGTACTTC
CASGTYYEQYF
>TRBJ1-1|TRBV10-3|few|NA
TGTGCCATTTCAGAGCCTGGGGCAGTGAACACTGAAGCTTTCTTT
CAISEPGAVNTEAFF